The source of this T cell receptor beta chain is a study of CD8+ T cells in alopecia areata. Treatment defined: oral pan-JAK inhibitor, 5-10 mg twice daily. The V gene's germline CDR1 is MNHEY and CDR2 SVGAGI. Trimming took 0 bases from V and 6 from J, leaving 9 bases between them. The CDR3 totals 14 residues. The sequencing template was cDNA reverse transcribed from extracted RNA. Sequencing used immunoSEQ multiplex PCR; TCRdb keeps in-frame clones, though not all of them. The data contain hundreds of thousands of clones, 30% to 40% of them singletons. The chain links TRBV6-5 to TRBJ1-5, with a tentative D call TRBD1 (6 bases). The sequenced sample was CD4+ T cells sorted from blood, obtained between weeks 30 and 35, from a patient treated with tofacitinib. The origin of this receptor is a human donor with alopecia areata. The CDR3 nucleotides are TGTGCCAGCAGTTACTCCGGGGGGCGTCAGCCCCAGCATTTT. It codes for CASSYSGGRQPQHF.